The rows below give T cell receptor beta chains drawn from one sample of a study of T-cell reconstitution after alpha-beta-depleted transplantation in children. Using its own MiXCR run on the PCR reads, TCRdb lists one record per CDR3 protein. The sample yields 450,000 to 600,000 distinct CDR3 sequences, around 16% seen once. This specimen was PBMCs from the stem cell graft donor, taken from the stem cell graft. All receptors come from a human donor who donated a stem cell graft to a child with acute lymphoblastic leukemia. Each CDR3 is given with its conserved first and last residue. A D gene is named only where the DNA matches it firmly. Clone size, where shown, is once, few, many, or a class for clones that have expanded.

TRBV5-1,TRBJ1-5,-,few,TGCGCCAGCAGCCCAACCACGAATCAGCCCCAGCATTTT,CASSPTTNQPQHF
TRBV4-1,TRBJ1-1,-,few,TGCGCCAGCAGCCAAGGCGGGTTGGGCACCCACACTGAAGCTTTCTTT,CASSQGGLGTHTEAFF
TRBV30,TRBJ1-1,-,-,TGTGCCTACACCTCGGGGGGGGGAAACACTGAAGCTTTCTTT,CAYTSGGGNTEAFF
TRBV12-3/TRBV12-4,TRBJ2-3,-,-,TGTGCCAGCAGCCCCCGGCCCTTCGCAGATACGCAGTATTTT,CASSPRPFADTQYF
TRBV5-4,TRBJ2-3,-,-,TGTGCCAGCAGCCCCCCCCCACCAGATACGCAGTATTTT,CASSPPPPDTQYF
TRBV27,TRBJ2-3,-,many,TGTGCCAGCAGTTTATTAGGGACAGATACGCAGTATTTT,CASSLLGTDTQYF
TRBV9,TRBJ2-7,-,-,TGTGCCAGCAGCGTAGTAGGAGGCGGCGGGCTGCAGTACTTC,CASSVVGGGGLQYF
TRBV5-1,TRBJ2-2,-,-,TGCGCCAGCAGCTTGGTCCAGAGCCCCACCGGGGAGCTGTTTTTT,CASSLVQSPTGELFF
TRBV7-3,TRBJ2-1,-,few,TGTGCCAGCAGCTTAGTAGAGTCTACAATGAGGGAGCAGTTCTTC,CASSLVESTMREQFF
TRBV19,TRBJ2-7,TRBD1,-,TGTGCCAGCACGTCCGGGACAGGGGGGTACGAGCAGTACTTC,CASTSGTGGYEQYF
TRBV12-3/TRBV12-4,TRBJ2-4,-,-,TGTGCCAGCAGTTTCGGCGGACTGACTATAGCCAAAAACATTCAGTACTTC,CASSFGGLTIAKNIQYF
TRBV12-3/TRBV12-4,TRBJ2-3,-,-,TGTGCCAGCAGTTTAGCGCCCGGCGACACAGATACGCAGTATTTT,CASSLAPGDTDTQYF
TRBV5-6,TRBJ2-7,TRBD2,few,TGTGCCAGCAGCTTTAGATCAAGCGGGAGATTCTACGAGCAGTACTTC,CASSFRSSGRFYEQYF
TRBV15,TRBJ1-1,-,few,TGTGCCACCAGCAGAGCCAGTTTGAACACTGAAGCTTTCTTT,CATSRASLNTEAFF
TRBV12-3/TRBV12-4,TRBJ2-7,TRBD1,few,TGTGCCAGCAGTTCAACCAACAGGGGGTCCTACGAGCAGTACTTC,CASSSTNRGSYEQYF
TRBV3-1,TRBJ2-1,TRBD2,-,TGTGCCAGCAGCCAACGGACTAGCGGGAGGCCCTGGGAGCAGTTCTTC,CASSQRTSGRPWEQFF
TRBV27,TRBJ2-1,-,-,TGTGCCAGCAGTTTGCGGGGAGGCTCCTACAATGAGCAGTTCTTC,CASSLRGGSYNEQFF
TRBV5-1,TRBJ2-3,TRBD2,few,TGCGCCAGCAGAACTAGCGGGAGTTGGAATACGCAGTATTTT,CASRTSGSWNTQYF
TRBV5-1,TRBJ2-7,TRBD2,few,TGCGCCAGCAGCAGGGATAGGACTAGCTTAAAGGGCGAGCAGTACTTC,CASSRDRTSLKGEQYF
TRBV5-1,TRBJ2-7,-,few,TGCGCCAGCAGCTTGGCAGCTTCTGATTCCGAGCAGTACTTC,CASSLAASDSEQYF
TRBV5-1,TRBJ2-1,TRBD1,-,TGCGCCAGCAGCCCCGACAGGGGGGATTACAATGAGCAGTTCTTC,CASSPDRGDYNEQFF
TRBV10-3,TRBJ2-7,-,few,TGTGCCATCAGTGGACATCAGGGGAGCGAATACGAGCAGTACTTC,CAISGHQGSEYEQYF
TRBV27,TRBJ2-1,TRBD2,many,TGTGCCAGCAGTTTATCCCCTAGCGGGGGGTACAATGAGCAGTTCTTC,CASSLSPSGGYNEQFF
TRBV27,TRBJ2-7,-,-,TGTGCCAGCAGTCCCGAAGGGGGGCACTACGAGCAGTACTTC,CASSPEGGHYEQYF
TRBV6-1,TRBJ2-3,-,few,TGTGCCAGCACCCCCGCGATGGGGCGGAGCTATTCAGATACGCAGTATTTT,CASTPAMGRSYSDTQYF
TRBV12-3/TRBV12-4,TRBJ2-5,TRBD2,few,TGTGCCAGCAGTTTGCAACTAGCGGGAGCGGGAGAGACCCAGTACTTC,CASSLQLAGAGETQYF
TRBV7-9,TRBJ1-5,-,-,TGTGCCAGCAGCCCCGGATCACAGGCAGTGGAGCCCCAGCATTTT,CASSPGSQAVEPQHF